This T cell receptor (beta chain) emerged from a study of patients and donors after allogeneic stem cell transplantation. The CDR3 runs to 14 residues. Trimming left V 0 bases short and J 8 bases short, with 16 bases between. CDR1 DFQATT and CDR2 SNEGSKA come from the germline V gene (reference sequence). TCRdb fed the RT-PCR reads into MiXCR, producing one record per CDR3 protein. The table includes about 410,000 distinct CDR3 sequences, 16% detected once. This clonotype was recorded a few times. The clonotype was recovered from a human donor who was either an allogeneic HSCT recipient or a stem cell or donor lymphocyte infusion donor (not recorded which). It is not recorded whose cells these are; they may come from a transplant donor. V and J are TRBV20-1 and TRBJ1-2; a weak D match, TRBD1 (5 bases). The specimen sequenced was blood, either unsorted or a sorted T cell fraction (not recorded which). As DNA, the CDR3 is TGCAGTGCTAGAGACACACAGGAGGTTGACGGCTACACCTTC. This translates into CSARDTQEVDGYTF.